Presented here are 26 T cell receptor beta chains from one specimen sequenced in a study of spatial heterogeneity in lung cancer. The time point is: sample taken at primary tumor resection. Sequencing of whole RNA from tumor, nontumor lung or frozen PBMC involved no sorting. TCRdb called the 5' RACE reads again in MiXCR, with one record for every CDR3 protein. The profile shows some 100,000 distinct CDR3 sequences, approximately 8.6% of them singletons. Sequenced here: PBMCs, sampled at surgery. These receptors were obtained from a male donor with early-stage non-small cell lung cancer.

In this sample, this clonotype turned up many times. The chain recombines TRBV7-2 with TRBJ2-1, with 13 nucleotides matching TRBD2. The CDR3 is 15 amino acids. V shed 4 bases and J 9 bases; nucleotides not matched to a gene: 6. CDR1 and CDR2 (germline): SGHTA, FQGNSA. In DNA form, the CDR3 reads TGTGCCAGCAGCTCACTAGCGGGGGGGCGGAGTGAGCAGTTCTTC. It encodes CASSSLAGGRSEQFF. Drawing the rest from reference TRBV7-2 and TRBJ2-1, the complete variable domain is GAGVSQSPSNKVTEKGKDVELRCDPISGHTALYWYRQSLGQGLEFLIYFQGNSAPDKSGLPSDRFSAERTGGSVSTLTIQRTQQEDSAVYLCASSSLAGGRSEQFFGPGTRLTVL.

This clonotype showed up many times. This chain connects TRBV9 to TRBJ2-5; either TRBD1 or TRBD2 may fit D (6 bases each). V was trimmed by 0 bases and J by 5 bases, leaving 11 bases between them. CDR1 and CDR2 (germline): SGDLS, YYNGEE. This CDR3 spans 14 amino acids. CDR3 in amino acids: CASSVGGGLETQYF. Written as DNA, the CDR3 is TGTGCCAGCAGCGTAGGTGGGGGGCTGGAGACCCAGTACTTC.

The chain joins TRBV7-9 to TRBJ1-1; no reliable D call. CDR3 length: 16 residues. CDR1 and CDR2 from the germline V gene are SEHNR and FQNEAQ (reference sequence). With 3 bases removed from V and 0 bases from J, the gap between germline ends came to 14 bases. CDR3 coding DNA: TGTGCCAGCAGCTTCCCCGGAGGAGGGTTGAACACTGAAGCTTTCTTT. Its protein is CASSFPGGGLNTEAFF.

This clonotype was seen repeatedly, ten times or more. This sequence joins TRBV9 and TRBJ2-3, with D possibly matching TRBD1 (5 bases). The CDR3 spans 14 residues. V shed 0 bases and J shed 7 bases, with 12 bases lying between them. Germline CDR1 is SGDLS and CDR2 is YYNGEE. CDR3 sequence: CASSVGDSSYTQYF. The CDR3 coding sequence is TGTGCCAGCAGCGTAGGTGACAGCTCATATACGCAGTATTTT. Filled out from reference TRBV9 and TRBJ2-3, the complete variable domain reads DSGVTQTPKHLITATGQRVTLRCSPRSGDLSVYWYQQSLDQGLQFLIQYYNGEERAKGNILERFSAQQFPDLHSELNLSSLELGDSALYFCASSVGDSSYTQYFGPGTRLTVL.

The table lists this clonotype with a few counts. The J gene is TRBJ2-3, the V gene TRBV9, with D perhaps being TRBD1 or TRBD2 (5 bases each). Between the trimmed V and J ends, which lost 3 bases and 8 bases, there was a span of 16 bases. This CDR3 contains 14 residues. The germline V gene encodes CDR1 SGDLS and CDR2 YYNGEE. The DNA for the CDR3 is TGTGCCAGCAGCGGACAGTCTTGGGAGCCTACGCAGTATTTT. Its translation is CASSGQSWEPTQYF.

V is TRBV3-1 and J is TRBJ2-2; TRBD1 matches 9 bases. With 5 bases clipped from V and 6 bases from J, the junction kept 4 bases outside the gene matches. The CDR3 has 14 residues. Germline assignment: CDR1 LGHDT and CDR2 YNNKEL (reference sequence). DNA of the CDR3: TGTGCCAGCAGCGCCCGGACAGGGGCCGGGGAGCTGTTTTTT. Amino acids: CASSARTGAGELFF.

In its sample, this clonotype was seen a few times. The V call is TRBV7-9, the J call TRBJ1-4; D uncertain. The CDR3 is 15 residues long. Trimming left V 6 bases short and J 4 bases short, with 15 bases between. Germline V CDR1 and CDR2: SEHNR, FQNEAQ (reference sequence). The CDR3 reads CASSKTGRLNEKLFF. The CDR3 DNA is TGTGCCAGCAGTAAAACGGGGAGGCTTAATGAAAAACTGTTTTTT.

Ten or more counts support this clonotype. The genes are TRBV12-3 or TRBV12-4 and TRBJ1-2; D remains unclear. The CDR3 is 14 amino acids. V lost 5 bases, J lost 6 bases, and 16 bases lay in between. The CDR3 protein is CASSGPRGLDGYTF. The CDR3 bases are TGTGCCAGCAGTGGGCCGCGAGGGCTGGATGGCTACACCTTC.

V gene TRBV5-1 combines with J gene TRBJ1-1; D call uncertain. The CDR3 runs 15 residues. Germline V lookup: CDR1 SGHRS, CDR2 YFSETQ. V was cut by 0 bases and J by 3 bases, with 12 bases left in between. The CDR3 here is CASSLVGHAYTEAFF. CDR3 DNA: TGCGCCAGCAGCTTGGTTGGCCACGCTTACACTGAAGCTTTCTTT.

The CDR3 DNA reads TGTGCCAGCAGCTTACTAGGGGGCGCGAACAATCAGCCCCAGCATTTT. This translates into CASSLLGGANNQPQHF. V gene TRBV7-6 combines with J gene TRBJ1-5; TRBD1 matches 7 bases. Per the germline V gene, CDR1 is SGHVS and CDR2 is FNYEAQ. Losses at the gene ends were 2 bases for V and 3 bases for J; bases not matched to a gene: 7. This CDR3 region has 16 residues.

This clonotype was observed many times. V gene TRBV6-6 combines with J gene TRBJ2-3, with 8 bases identical to TRBD2. The J segment lost 5 bases and the V segment lost 4 bases, leaving 11 bases of the junction unmatched. The CDR3 runs 16 residues. Looked up from germline, CDR1 is MNHNY and CDR2 is SVGAGI (reference sequence). CDR3 residues: CASSWAGLVSVDTQYF. The CDR3 DNA sequence: TGTGCCAGCAGTTGGGCGGGACTAGTTTCAGTAGATACGCAGTATTTT.

This clonotype was recorded many times. The chain uses TRBV6-1 and TRBJ1-2; the D is unclear. The V end was cut by 2 bases, the J end by 8 bases, with 3 bases between. Germline CDR1 is MNHNS and CDR2 is SASEGT. The CDR3 totals 10 residues. The CDR3 reads CASSELGYTF. Here the CDR3 DNA reads TGTGCCAGCAGTGAATTAGGCTACACCTTC.

The table lists this clonotype with a few counts. The genes are TRBV28 and TRBJ2-4, with TRBD1 identical over 8 bases. The CDR3 totals 14 residues. In germline, CDR1 is MDHEN, CDR2 SYDVKM. V dropped 8 bases and J dropped 0; count of bases not matched to a gene: 3. The CDR3 sequence is CASADRVAKNIQYF. The CDR3 region has the DNA TGTGCCAGCGCGGACAGGGTAGCCAAAAACATTCAGTACTTC.

The chain carries TRBV3-2 and TRBJ2-7; no check of the table's D call, TRBD2, against the DNA was made. TRBV3-2 is deemed a pseudogene. The CDR3 spans 14 residues. In DNA form, the CDR3 reads TGTGCCAGCAGCCTACGACTAGCGGGGGGCGAGCAGTACTTC. Its protein is CASSLRLAGGEQYF.

This clonotype has a count of ten or more. This chain links TRBV18 with TRBJ2-1; D is tentatively TRBD1 or TRBD2 (5 bases each). Germline V gene sequence: CDR1 KGHSH, CDR2 LQKENI. V was pared by 3 bases and J by 0 bases, with 12 bases between. The CDR3 covers 16 residues. The chain's CDR3 is CASSPWGSRSYNEQFF. The CDR3 DNA is TGTGCCAGCTCACCGTGGGGGTCCCGCTCCTACAATGAGCAGTTCTTC.

The rearrangement uses TRBV19 and TRBJ2-1; D remains unclear. The germline V gene has CDR1 LNHDA and CDR2 SQIVND (reference sequence). The CDR3 totals 13 residues. V gave up 3 bases and J gave up 5 bases, with 8 bases separating them. CDR3 sequence (DNA): TGTGCCAGTAGTATCGGTGGGGACAATGAGCAGTTCTTC. Amino acids: CASSIGGDNEQFF.

The chain uses TRBV28 and TRBJ2-5; TRBD2 might be the D (5 bases). This CDR3 region has 14 residues. The V gene lost 4 bases and the J gene lost 4 bases, with 13 bases spanning the gap. Germline V CDR1 and CDR2: MDHEN, SYDVKM. In DNA, the CDR3 is TGTGCCAGCAGTTCGGGTGGGAGAAGAGAGACCCAGTACTTC. Amino acids: CASSSGGRRETQYF.

The chain recombines TRBV5-6 with TRBJ2-7; 8 bases line up with TRBD2. The V segment lost 4 bases and the J segment 3 bases; nucleotides outside the gene matches: 6. The CDR3 extends over 14 amino acids. CDR1 is SGHDT, CDR2 YYEEEE, per germline. For the CDR3, the DNA is TGTGCCAGCAGCCCGGGACTAGGGCTCTACGAGCAGTACTTC. Amino acid sequence: CASSPGLGLYEQYF.

In this sample, this clonotype turned up many times. The gene calls are TRBV4-1 and TRBJ2-7; 11 bases are a match to TRBD2. From germline, CDR1 is MGHRA and CDR2 YSYEKL. Trimming removed 0 bases from V and 2 bases from J; junction bases left unmatched: 6. The CDR3 has 17 amino acids. CDR3 in amino acids: CASSQELAGGRTYEQYF. The CDR3 bases are TGCGCCAGCAGCCAAGAGCTAGCGGGAGGTAGGACCTACGAGCAGTACTTC.

This chain uses TRBV20-1 with TRBJ1-2, with a tentative D call TRBD1 (6 bases). The germline CDR1 and CDR2 sequences are DFQATT and SNEGSKA (reference sequence). The CDR3 is 14 amino acids. Trimming removed 1 base at V and 6 bases at J, with 15 bases between. CDR3 DNA: TGCAGTGCTAGAGCCGTACAGGGTGTGGATGGCTACACCTTC. Protein product: CSARAVQGVDGYTF.

This chain links TRBV7-2 with TRBJ2-1; possibly TRBD1 for D (6 bases). Germline CDR1 and CDR2: SGHTA and FQGNSA. CDR3 length: 13 amino acids. V lost 5 bases and J lost 6, with 11 bases in between. CDR3 in amino acids: CASSNGQSNEQFF. The CDR3 coding sequence is TGTGCCAGCAGCAACGGACAGAGCAATGAGCAGTTCTTC.

In its sample, this clonotype was seen many times. This chain links TRBV27 with TRBJ2-7; the D is unclear. Trimming cost V 5 bases and J 6 bases, with 8 bases left between them. The germline V gene encodes CDR1 MNHEY and CDR2 SMNVEV (reference sequence). This CDR3 contains 11 residues. Here the CDR3 reads CASSMGTEQYF. CDR3 DNA: TGTGCCAGCAGTATGGGCACCGAGCAGTACTTC.

The CDR3 nucleotides are TGTGCCAGCAGTGAAGGGTGGCGCACAGATACGCAGTATTTT. Translated: CASSEGWRTDTQYF. The chain carries TRBV6-1 and TRBJ2-3; D ambiguous. Germline CDR1 is MNHNS and CDR2 is SASEGT. V was cut by 1 base and J by 1 base, with 6 bases left in between. The CDR3 contains 14 residues.

This clonotype was recorded at least ten times. The chain links TRBV12-3 or TRBV12-4 to TRBJ2-3; TRBD2 agrees at 16 bases. The trim removed 5 bases at V and 8 bases at J, leaving 7 bases unmatched. This CDR3 has 16 amino acids. The CDR3 region has the DNA TGTGCCAGCAGTCTAGGGACTAGCGGGGGGGCAGGTACGCAGTATTTT. Translation: CASSLGTSGGAGTQYF.

This clonotype was counted ten times or more. The chain has TRBV6-6 and TRBJ2-3; a weak D match, TRBD1 (6 bases). The V and J ends lost 4 bases and 0 bases respectively, with 8 bases between them. CDR3 length: 14 amino acids. The germline CDR1 and CDR2 sequences are MNHNY and SVGAGI (reference sequence). The CDR3 coding sequence is TGTGCCAGCAGTTGGACAGCTAGCACAGATACGCAGTATTTT. Translating gives CASSWTASTDTQYF.

This clonotype occurred a few times. J is TRBJ1-1 and V is TRBV2; no reliable D call. Per the germline V gene, CDR1 is SNHLY and CDR2 is FYNNEI. Trimming stripped 5 bases from V and 2 bases from J, with 12 bases between. The CDR3 length is 14 residues. The DNA for the CDR3 is TGTGCCAGCAGTCCCTGGCGGGGAAACACTGAAGCTTTCTTT. Amino acids: CASSPWRGNTEAFF.